The sequence of this TCR beta chain was determined in a study of T cells in Graves' hyperthyroidism and ophthalmopathy. Overall study context: Before any treatment, at initial diagnosis, peripheral blood was collected. Study observations and caveats: With a median lead of approximately six months before onset, the model predicted ophthalmopathy. Appearing also in blood were most of the thyroid clonotypes expanded above 0.001.

In its sample, this clonotype was seen many times. Its antigen remains unidentified. Pregnant or lactating patients were excluded, as were those with uncontrolled infection or other autoimmune disease. J gave up 5 bases and V 2 bases, and 3 bases lay outside the gene matches. Germline V gene sequence: CDR1 SGHRS, CDR2 YFSETQ. The CDR3 contains 14 residues. Authors of the study amplified TCR beta CDR3 regions from RNA transcripts. The HTBI primer set served for first-round RT-PCR of the TCR CDR3. TCRdb reprocessed the multiplex PCR reads with MiXCR, giving one entry per CDR3 protein. The profile shows 250,000 or so distinct CDR3 sequences, approximately 16% of them singletons.

Input material: blood. J is TRBJ2-7 and V is TRBV5-1, with 11 positions matching TRBD1. The clonotype originates from a woman aged 18-29 years with Graves' ophthalmopathy. The CDR3 sequence: CASSFRDRGDEQYF. The CDR3, as DNA: TGCGCCAGCAGCTTCCGGGACAGGGGGGACGAGCAGTACTTC.